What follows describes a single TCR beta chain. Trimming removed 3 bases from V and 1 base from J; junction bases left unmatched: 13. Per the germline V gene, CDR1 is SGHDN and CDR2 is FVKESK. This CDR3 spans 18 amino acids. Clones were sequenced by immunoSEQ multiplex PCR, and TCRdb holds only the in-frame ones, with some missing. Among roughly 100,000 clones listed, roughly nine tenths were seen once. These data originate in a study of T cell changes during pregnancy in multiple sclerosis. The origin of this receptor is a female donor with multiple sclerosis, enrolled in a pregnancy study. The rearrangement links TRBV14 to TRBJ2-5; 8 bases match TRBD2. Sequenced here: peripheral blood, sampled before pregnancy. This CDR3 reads CASSQKFLTLAVQETQYF. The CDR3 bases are TGTGCCAGCAGCCAGAAATTTTTAACACTAGCGGTCCAAGAGACCCAGTACTTC.